These T cell receptor beta chains were read from a single sample in a study of T cell changes during pregnancy in multiple sclerosis. Clones were sequenced by immunoSEQ multiplex PCR, and TCRdb holds only the in-frame ones, with some missing. This sample has approximately 28,000 clones, with 85% to 90% found just once. The sample here was CD8+ T cells from peripheral blood mononuclear cells, taken after pregnancy. All receptors derive from a female donor with multiple sclerosis, enrolled in a pregnancy study. Both conserved end residues are part of each CDR3. Each record gives: J gene, V gene, CDR3 protein.

TRBJ2-7 | TRBV4-2 | CASSQGAGDKGYEQYF
TRBJ2-7 | TRBV4-3 | CASSQEVEDRETYEQYF
TRBJ2-2 | TRBV30 | CAWSYGGGELFF
TRBJ2-3 | TRBV28 | CASSGTGSDTQYF
TRBJ1-2 | TRBV9 | CASSVEGGDREAYWYGYTF
TRBJ2-5 | TRBV13 | CASSSLAGGVQETQYF
TRBJ1-4 | TRBV9 | CASSAGQFEKLFF
TRBJ1-2 | TRBV19 | CASSIAGFGGYTF
TRBJ1-2 | TRBV13 | CASSSTGVDGYTF
TRBJ1-2 | TRBV4-1 | CASSQGTPQGYGYTF
TRBJ2-7 | TRBV13 | CASSHRKGNSYEQYF
TRBJ2-1 | TRBV19 | CASSIPLDRGHEQFF
TRBJ1-1 | TRBV19 | CASAARTGGANTEAFF
TRBJ1-2 | TRBV5-3 | CASSQDRGYGYTF
TRBJ2-1 | TRBV6-4 | CASSELAGGHNEQFF
TRBJ2-3 | TRBV27 | CASKWGGAADTQYF
TRBJ1-5 | TRBV18 | CASSQDKMGQGNQPQHF
TRBJ1-2 | TRBV21-1 | CASSKGDSRDRRYTF
TRBJ1-2 | TRBV19 | CASSETGDFNYGYTF
TRBJ1-1 | TRBV28 | CASSPHLGPNTEAFF
TRBJ1-2 | TRBV5-1 | CASSSLQGANYGYTF
TRBJ1-1 | TRBV5-4 | CASSSGGRTEAFF
TRBJ2-1 | TRBV5-4 | CASSLTREGGGLEQFF